Below are 2 T cell receptor beta chains sequenced from a single sample in a study of vaccination and CD4 T cells after COVID-19. Treatment of the sample: approximately nine-day PBMC culture with coronavirus spike peptide pools or control peptides (ViraFEST assay). These receptors have no known antigen. The Oncomine TCR Beta short-read assay was applied to DNA of cultured CD4+ T cells. Each CDR3 protein is one row after TCRdb ran MiXCR on the PCR reads. Of roughly 20,000 distinct CDR3 sequences in the sample, roughly 50% are singletons; the top ten hold 2% to 3%. Material: CD4+ T cells from blood, cultured in vitro, obtained after SARS-CoV-2 vaccination. The receptors were sampled from a human donor who had recovered from COVID-19.

The genes are TRBV20-1 and TRBJ1-3; D is ambiguous. Germline CDR1 reads DFQATT; CDR2 reads SNEGSKA (reference sequence). The CDR3 extends over 14 amino acids. The V and J ends lost 4 bases and 0 bases respectively, with 10 bases between them. CDR3 protein: CSAKVRDSGNTIYF. The CDR3 DNA reads as TGCAGTGCTAAGGTCCGTGACTCTGGAAACACCATATATTTT.

This chain connects TRBV7-2 to TRBJ2-5; D gene unclear. Germline loops: CDR1 SGHTA, CDR2 FQGNSA. Trimming pared 1 base from V and 5 bases from J, leaving 14 bases between. The CDR3 loop spans 15 amino acids. The CDR3: CASSLVRAHLETQYF. Here the CDR3 DNA reads TGTGCCAGCAGCTTAGTCCGGGCCCACCTCGAGACCCAGTACTTC.